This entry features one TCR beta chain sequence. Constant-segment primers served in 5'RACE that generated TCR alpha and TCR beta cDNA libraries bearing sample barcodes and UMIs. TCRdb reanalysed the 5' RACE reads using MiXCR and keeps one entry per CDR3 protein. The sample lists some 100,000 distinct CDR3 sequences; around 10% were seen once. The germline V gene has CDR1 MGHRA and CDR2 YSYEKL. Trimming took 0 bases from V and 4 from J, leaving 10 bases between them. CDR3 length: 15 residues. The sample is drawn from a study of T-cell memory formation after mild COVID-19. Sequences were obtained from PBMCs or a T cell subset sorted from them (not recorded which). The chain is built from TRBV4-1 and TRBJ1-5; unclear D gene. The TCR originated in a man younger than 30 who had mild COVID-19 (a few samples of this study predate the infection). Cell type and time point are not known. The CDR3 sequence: CASSQDLQTNQPQHF. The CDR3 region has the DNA TGCGCCAGCAGCCAAGATCTACAGACTAATCAGCCCCAGCATTTT.